These 32 T cell receptor beta chains share one sample of origin, sequenced in a study of blood T cell repertoires in COVID-19 (dated by TCRdb to about 2020). Libraries were constructed by the immunoSEQ multiplex PCR assay. TCRdb's version of the immuneACCESS table is confined to in-frame rearrangements and falls short of the full clone set. An unresolved V gene accounts for under half of the shortfall where checked; the remainder is of unknown origin. This sample gives some 270,000 clones in total; approximately 89% of them show up just once. The ten largest clones represent 3% to 3.5% of the sample. The sample comprised PBMCs or T cells enriched from blood (not recorded which). The receptors derive from a woman in her thirties or forties who had been exposed to COVID-19.

V usage is TRBV19 and J usage is TRBJ1-5, with 7 bases lining up with TRBD1. With V trimmed by 6 bases and J by 0 bases, 5 bases remained unmatched. This CDR3 has 15 amino acids. Germline CDR1 reads LNHDA; CDR2 reads SQIVND (reference sequence). The CDR3 loop is CASRLTGISNQPQHF. Written as DNA, the CDR3 is TGTGCCAGTAGATTGACAGGGATTAGCAATCAGCCCCAGCATTTT.

V usage is TRBV5-6 and J usage is TRBJ1-5; D remains ambiguous. This CDR3 has 15 amino acids. Germline lookup yields CDR1 SGHDT and CDR2 YYEEEE. V shed 0 bases and J shed 5 bases, with 12 bases lying between them. CDR3 coding DNA: TGTGCCAGCAGCTTGGCGGTTGCTCCCGATCAGCCCCAGCATTTT. Translation gives CASSLAVAPDQPQHF.

The rearrangement links TRBV28 to TRBJ1-1; perhaps TRBD1 as D (5 bases). CDR3 length: 14 amino acids. Germline CDR1 and CDR2: MDHEN and SYDVKM. Trimming shortened V by 7 bases and J by 11 bases, and 23 bases separated the two germline ends. The CDR3 DNA is TGTGCCAGCACGGGGGGGTACCTTATCAATGAGGCTTTCTTT. It translates to CASTGGYLINEAFF.

The chain employs TRBV5-4 and TRBJ1-2, with 8 bases identical to TRBD1. The CDR3 sequence is 14 residues long. Germline assignment: CDR1 SGHNT and CDR2 YYREEE (reference sequence). Losses at the gene ends were 7 bases for V and 3 bases for J; bases not matched to a gene: 8. CDR3 nucleotides: TGTGCCAGCCACCTCGACAGGGGCTACTATGGCTACACCTTC. Protein sequence: CASHLDRGYYGYTF.

The chain combines TRBV7-9 with TRBJ1-3; a weak D match, TRBD1 (5 bases). Germline CDR1 reads SEHNR; CDR2 reads FQNEAQ (reference sequence). This CDR3 is 16 amino acids long. V was shortened by 2 bases and J by 2 bases, with 13 bases between the two germline ends. The CDR3 loop reads CASSLRGGNAGNTIYF. The CDR3 DNA sequence: TGTGCCAGCAGCTTAAGGGGTGGCAACGCTGGAAACACCATATATTTT.

This clone has just one count. The V call is TRBV7-3, the J call TRBJ2-1; 8 bases agree with TRBD2. Germline CDR1 is SGHTA and CDR2 is FQGTGA. The CDR3 is 16 residues long. V gave up 1 base and J gave up 4 bases; unmatched junction bases: 6. CDR3 DNA sequence: TGTGCCAGCAGCTTAAATGCGGGGGGCCGATACAATGAGCAGTTCTTC. Protein sequence: CASSLNAGGRYNEQFF.

The chain employs TRBV4-2 and TRBJ2-2, with 7 bases lining up with TRBD2. J gave up 6 bases and V 0 bases, and 13 bases lay outside the gene matches. The CDR3 has 18 amino acids. Germline CDR1 is LGHNA and CDR2 is YNFKEQ. The CDR3 protein is CASSQDRSGVFIAGELFF. In nucleotides, the CDR3 is TGTGCCAGCAGCCAAGATCGGAGCGGGGTGTTTATCGCCGGGGAGCTGTTTTTT.

The chain combines TRBV21-1 with TRBJ1-5; the tabulated D call, TRBD1, remains unverified against the DNA. TRBV21-1 is an annotated pseudogene. CDR3 size: 14 residues. In DNA form, the CDR3 reads TGTGCCAGCAGCATGGGGCATTGGGATCAGCCCCAGCATTTT. Its protein is CASSMGHWDQPQHF.

This chain uses TRBV18 with TRBJ2-7; no reliable D call. Germline V lookup: CDR1 KGHSH, CDR2 LQKENI. The CDR3 runs 13 residues. Trimming pared 2 bases from V and 1 base from J, leaving 6 bases between. The CDR3 nucleotides are TGTGCCAGCTCACCAGAGGATTCCTACGAGCAGTACGTC. This encodes CASSPEDSYEQYV.

The chain is built from TRBV19 and TRBJ1-1; D gene unclear. Germline V gives CDR1 LNHDA, CDR2 SQIVND (reference sequence). The V end lost 6 bases, the J end lost 12 bases, and 23 bases lay between the germline ends. CDR3 length: 14 residues. CDR3 loop: CASRAQVAEVKTFF. As DNA, the CDR3 is TGTGCCAGTAGAGCTCAAGTGGCCGAGGTGAAAACTTTCTTT.

The chain uses TRBV28 and TRBJ1-2; D call uncertain. V dropped 4 bases and J dropped 0 bases, with 12 bases sitting between them. The CDR3 contains 15 residues. In germline, CDR1 is MDHEN, CDR2 SYDVKM. The CDR3 here is CASSSIPKANYGYTF. CDR3 nucleotides: TGTGCCAGCAGTTCTATCCCGAAAGCTAACTATGGCTACACCTTC.

This clone was found a few times. V gene TRBV24-1 combines with J gene TRBJ2-2, with D unresolved. The length of the CDR3 is 17 residues. V was cut by 4 bases and J by 1 base, with 15 bases left in between. Germline lookup yields CDR1 KGHDR and CDR2 SFDVKD. The CDR3, as DNA: TGTGCCACCAGTGACTCTACTTTCCGGGTGAACACCGGGGAGCTGTTTTTT. As protein: CATSDSTFRVNTGELFF.

The CDR3 protein is CSVVRPPGGYTF. CDR3 nucleotides: TGCAGCGTTGTGAGGCCTCCGGGAGGCTACACCTTC. This rearrangement joins TRBV29-1 to TRBJ1-2; D uncertain. Germline V gives CDR1 SQVTM, CDR2 ANQGSEA. The CDR3 covers 12 residues. Between the trimmed V and J ends, which lost 4 bases and 8 bases, there was a span of 14 bases.

The rearrangement joins TRBV21-1 to TRBJ2-1; TRBD2 is taken as the D call from the table, unchecked against the DNA. TRBV21-1 is a documented pseudogene. There are 11 residues in the CDR3. DNA of the CDR3: TGTGCCAGCAGGCGGAGCTGTGAGCAGTTCTTC. This sequence encodes CASRRSCEQFF.

The chain links TRBV11-3 to TRBJ2-5; TRBD1 might be the D (6 bases). With 5 bases removed from V and 2 bases from J, the gap between germline ends came to 15 bases. The germline V gene has CDR1 SGHNT and CDR2 YENEEA. The CDR3 consists of 15 residues. The CDR3 nucleotides read TGTGCCAGCAGCCCACAGCAGGGGTGGCAAGAGACCCAGTACTTC. It yields the protein CASSPQQGWQETQYF.

This chain joins TRBV6-4 and TRBJ2-3, with 8 nucleotides matching TRBD2. The CDR3 consists of 15 residues. CDR1 is MRHNA and CDR2 is SNTAGT in the germline V gene. Trimming took 4 bases from V and 1 from J; bases not matched to a gene: 4. The CDR3 sequence: CASSATSGGTDTQYF. CDR3 sequence (DNA): TGTGCCAGCAGTGCCACTAGCGGAGGCACAGATACGCAGTATTTT.

The chain is built from TRBV2 and TRBJ1-2; 9 bases line up with TRBD1. V gave up 6 bases and J gave up 4 bases; unmatched junction bases: 3. The CDR3 contains 13 residues. Germline lookup yields CDR1 SNHLY and CDR2 FYNNEI. Here the CDR3 DNA reads TGTGCCAGCAGGGGGACAGGGCCCTATGGCTACACCTTC. This sequence encodes CASRGTGPYGYTF.

The CDR3 nucleotides read TGTGCCAGCAGTTTCGGTGACAGAGACACAGATACGCAGTATTTT. This gives the protein CASSFGDRDTDTQYF. V is TRBV28 and J is TRBJ2-3, with D tentatively TRBD1 (5 bases). V gave up 3 bases and J gave up 2 bases, with 12 bases separating them. The CDR3 sequence is 15 residues long. Germline values: CDR1 MDHEN, CDR2 SYDVKM.

This sequence joins TRBV30 and TRBJ1-2; the match to TRBD1 covers 8 bases. J was trimmed by 8 bases and V by 7 bases; bases with no gene match: 12. The CDR3 is 13 residues long. Germline V gene lookup returns CDR1 GTSNPN and CDR2 SVGIG (reference sequence). CDR3 in amino acids: CASPPTGGRGYTF. The CDR3 bases are TGTGCCTCTCCCCCAACAGGGGGTCGGGGCTACACCTTC.

The J gene is TRBJ1-3, the V gene TRBV7-9; TRBD1 is a possible D gene (5 bases). CDR1 is SEHNR, CDR2 FQNEAQ, per germline (reference sequence). V was cut by 5 bases and J by 0 bases, with 11 bases left in between. The CDR3 is made up of 15 amino acids. CDR3 in amino acids: CASSAQRGSGNTIYF. The CDR3 coding sequence is TGTGCCAGCAGCGCACAAAGGGGCTCTGGAAACACCATATATTTT.

This clone was recorded only once. This chain connects TRBV5-4 to TRBJ1-6; 12 bases agree with TRBD1. The CDR3 is 16 amino acids. Germline trimming cut 4 bases from V and 8 bases from J; bases unmatched to any gene: 7. Per the germline V gene, CDR1 is SGHNT and CDR2 is YYREEE (reference sequence). CDR3 DNA: TGTGCCAGCAGCCTTGGGGGACAGGGGGCTTATTCACCCCTCCACTTT. This sequence encodes CASSLGGQGAYSPLHF.

V is TRBV4-1 and J is TRBJ2-2, with 10 bases fitting TRBD1. Losses at the gene ends were 4 bases for V and 0 bases for J; bases not matched to a gene: 14. The CDR3 is made up of 20 amino acids. Germline loops: CDR1 MGHRA, CDR2 YSYEKL. DNA for the CDR3: TGCGCCAGCAGCCCGAAGACAGGGGGCCGGTACAAATCGAACACCGGGGAGCTGTTTTTT. Protein product: CASSPKTGGRYKSNTGELFF.

The CDR3 sequence: CAIRVDSTGYTF. The CDR3 DNA sequence: TGTGCCATCAGAGTAGACTCTACCGGCTACACCTTC. This sequence joins TRBV10-3 and TRBJ1-2; no clear D. CDR3 length equals 12 residues. In germline, CDR1 is ENHRY, CDR2 SYGVKD. The V end was cut by 6 bases, the J end by 8 bases, with 13 bases between.

This chain uses TRBV7-3 with TRBJ1-5; 8 bases align to TRBD1. The CDR3 loop spans 20 amino acids. Trimming cost V 2 bases and J 2 bases; bases outside gene matches: 17. Looked up from germline, CDR1 is SGHTA and CDR2 is FQGTGA. In DNA form, the CDR3 reads TGTGCCAGCAGCTTAGTTTTTCTCGAGGACAGGGAGGGATGCAATCAGCCCCAGCATTTT. It specifies CASSLVFLEDREGCNQPQHF. The entire variable domain, with the rest obtained from reference TRBV7-3 and TRBJ1-5, is as follows: GAGVSQTPSNKVTEKGKYVELRCDPISGHTALYWYRQSLGQGPEFLIYFQGTGAADDSGLPNDRFFAVRPEGSVSTLKIQRTERGDSAVYLCASSLVFLEDREGCNQPQHFGDGTRLSIL.

This clone was recorded only once. The V call is TRBV9, the J call TRBJ2-5; D not certain. From germline, CDR1 is SGDLS and CDR2 YYNGEE. The CDR3 spans 15 residues. Trimming removed 2 bases at V and 5 bases at J, with 16 bases between. The CDR3 region has the DNA TGTGCCAGCAGCGTCTCTACTTTTAGCCCGGAGACCCAGTACTTC. It translates to CASSVSTFSPETQYF.

The table lists this clone with a few counts. The chain is built from TRBV7-9 and TRBJ2-2, with no clear D. This CDR3 region has 13 residues. Per germline, CDR1 SEHNR and CDR2 FQNEAQ (reference sequence). The V gene lost 1 base and the J gene lost 6 bases, with 6 bases spanning the gap. The CDR3 coding sequence is TGTGCCAGCAGCTTAGGACTTCCCGGGGAGCTGTTTTTT. Translated: CASSLGLPGELFF.

The CDR3 DNA reads TGTGCCAGCAGCTCGGCGGGGTATGGCTACACCTTC. Residues: CASSSAGYGYTF. The chain couples TRBV13 to TRBJ1-2; D unclear. Trimming cost V 4 bases and J 5 bases, with 8 bases left between them. This CDR3 region has 12 residues. CDR1 and CDR2 from the germline V gene are PRHDT and FYEKMQ (reference sequence). The entire variable domain, with the rest obtained from reference TRBV13 and TRBJ1-2, is as follows: AAGVIQSPRHLIKEKRETATLKCYPIPRHDTVYWYQQGPGQDPQFLISFYEKMQSDKGSIPDRFSAQQFSDYHSELNMSSLELGDSALYFCASSSAGYGYTFGSGTRLTVV.

The V gene is TRBV29-1, the J gene TRBJ1-2; D call uncertain. CDR3 size: 12 residues. Trimming pared 3 bases from V and 9 bases from J, leaving 14 bases between. The germline V gene encodes CDR1 SQVTM and CDR2 ANQGSEA. CDR3 sequence: CSVEEGELRYTF. The CDR3 coding sequence is TGCAGCGTTGAGGAGGGCGAACTACGCTACACCTTC.

The chain carries TRBV16 and TRBJ2-7; TRBD2 is a possible D gene (6 bases). The germline gives CDR1 KGHSY, CDR2 FQNENV. Trimming pared 4 bases from V and 3 bases from J, leaving 13 bases between. The CDR3 runs to 14 residues. The CDR3 region has the DNA TGTGCCAGCAGCCCTCCGGGACTTATCTACGAGCAGTACGTC. It encodes CASSPPGLIYEQYV.

The genes are TRBV7-2 and TRBJ1-6; weak D call: TRBD1 (5 bases). V was trimmed by 1 base and J by 9 bases, leaving 13 bases between them. CDR3 length: 15 residues. Germline values: CDR1 SGHTA, CDR2 FQGNSA. The CDR3 nucleotides are TGTGCCAGCAGCTTAGGGGTTCTAGGGGTTTCACCCCTCCACTTT. Its translation: CASSLGVLGVSPLHF.

The V gene is TRBV6-5, the J gene TRBJ1-5; D not resolved. This CDR3 has 14 residues. Looked up from germline, CDR1 is MNHEY and CDR2 is SVGAGI. V gave up 7 bases and J gave up 2 bases, with 12 bases separating them. CDR3: CASTELIGNQPQHF. CDR3 DNA: TGTGCCAGCACGGAACTAATCGGCAATCAGCCCCAGCATTTT.

The J gene is TRBJ2-2, the V gene TRBV11-3; 8 bases align to TRBD1. Germline V lookup: CDR1 SGHNT, CDR2 YENEEA. The V segment lost 5 bases and the J segment 7 bases; nucleotides outside the gene matches: 6. This CDR3 region has 14 residues. The CDR3, as DNA: TGTGCCAGCAGCCCGCAGGGGGCGAGCGGGGAGCTGTTTTTT. Protein product: CASSPQGASGELFF.